This TCR beta chain appears in the sequencing data of a study of blood T cell repertoires in COVID-19. Germline CDR1 SGHTA, CDR2 FQGTGA. This CDR3 is built from 16 residues. Trimming stripped 5 bases from V and 1 base from J, with 16 bases between. The table came from immunoSEQ multiplex PCR; TCRdb's copy has only in-frame clones and leaves some out. The top ten hold 26% of the sample, which has about 190,000 clones, over 75% seen once. This chain links TRBV7-3 with TRBJ2-3; D is uncertain. The receptor comes from a woman aged 65 to 85 with acute or convalescent COVID-19. The sample was peripheral blood. CDR3 nucleotide sequence: TGTGCCAGCAGCCCCGCCCGTGGCGGAGGCACAGATACGCAGTATTTT. This encodes CASSPARGGGTDTQYF.